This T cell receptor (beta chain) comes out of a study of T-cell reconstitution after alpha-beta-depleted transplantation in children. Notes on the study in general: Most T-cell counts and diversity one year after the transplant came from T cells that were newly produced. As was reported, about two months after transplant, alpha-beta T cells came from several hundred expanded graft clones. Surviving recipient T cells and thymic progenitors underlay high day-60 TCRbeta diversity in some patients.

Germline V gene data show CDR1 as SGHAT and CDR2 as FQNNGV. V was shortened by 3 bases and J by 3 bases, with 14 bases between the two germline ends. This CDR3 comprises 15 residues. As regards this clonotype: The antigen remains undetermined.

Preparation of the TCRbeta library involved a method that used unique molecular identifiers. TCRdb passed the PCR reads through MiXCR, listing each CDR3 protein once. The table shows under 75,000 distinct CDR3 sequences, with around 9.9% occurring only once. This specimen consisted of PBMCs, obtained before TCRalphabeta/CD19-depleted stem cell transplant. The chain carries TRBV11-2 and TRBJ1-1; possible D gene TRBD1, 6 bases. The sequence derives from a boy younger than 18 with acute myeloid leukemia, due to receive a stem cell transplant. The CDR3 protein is CASSFGGFKYTEAFF. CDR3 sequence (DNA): TGTGCCAGCAGCTTTGGGGGCTTTAAGTACACTGAAGCTTTCTTT.